This record concerns one T cell receptor beta chain sequence. Other nucleotide sequences in the sample specify the same CDR3. This sample is part of a study of blood T cell repertoires in COVID-19. The repertoire was sequenced with immunoSEQ multiplex PCR; TCRdb's copy has only in-frame clones and lacks some. The sample consists of 180,000 or so clones, 80% of them appearing once. The germline CDR1 and CDR2 sequences are MRHNA and SNTAGT. The CDR3 length is 14 residues. The trim removed 3 bases at V and 5 bases at J, leaving 4 bases unmatched. This TCR derives from a man between 60 and 75 years old who had been exposed to COVID-19. The sample was PBMCs or T cells enriched from blood (not recorded which). The rearrangement joins TRBV6-4 to TRBJ2-3; the match to TRBD2 covers 8 bases. CDR3 residues: CASSEGLAGDTQYF. The CDR3 nucleotides are TGTGCCAGCAGTGAAGGTCTAGCGGGAGATACGCAGTATTTT.